This is a list of T cell receptor beta chains from one sample in a study of cytomegalovirus exposure and HLA in healthy donors. Generated by immunoSEQ multiplex PCR, the TCRdb table keeps only in-frame clones and is missing some. The sample consists of approximately 280,000 clones, around 86% of them appearing once. The specimen was PBMCs. The receptor source for this set is a man in his forties in good health and CMV-seropositive. The CDR3 runs from the conserved cysteine through the conserved F or W. The D gene is left open where the match is weak. Rows may omit the clone size; those that give it use once, few, many or a size class.

j_call d_call clone_size v_call cdr3_aa cdr3_nt
TRBJ2-1 TRBD1 . TRBV11-1 CASSLEGQGTAEQFF TGTGCCAGCAGCTTAGAAGGACAGGGGACGGCTGAGCAGTTCTTC
TRBJ1-1 . once TRBV21-1 CASSRGQGGKNTEAFF TGTGCCAGCAGCCGGGGACAGGGGGGCAAGAACACTGAAGCTTTCTTT
TRBJ1-1 TRBD1 . TRBV10-1 CASLEGDRVNTEAFF TGCGCCAGCCTAGAGGGGGACAGGGTGAACACTGAAGCTTTCTTT
TRBJ2-7 . . TRBV6-6 CASSYGPGIYEQYF TGTGCCAGCAGTTACGGTCCAGGAATCTACGAGCAGTACTTC
TRBJ1-1 . . TRBV11-3 CASSLSGLSGTEAFF TGTGCCAGCAGCTTATCGGGATTATCGGGCACTGAAGCTTTCTTT
TRBJ2-1 TRBD2 . TRBV6-5 CASSTSRLAGLEQFF TGTGCCAGCAGTACCTCCCGACTAGCGGGGTTAGAGCAGTTCTTC
TRBJ1-1 . . TRBV14 CASSQAVWTQGIGNTEAFF TGTGCCAGCAGCCAAGCGGTGTGGACCCAGGGTATTGGGAACACTGAAGCTTTCTTT
TRBJ2-1 . . TRBV27 CASINRVYEQFF TGTGCCAGCATAAACAGGGTCTATGAGCAGTTCTTC
TRBJ2-1 . . TRBV10-3 CAIKGNRDYNEQFF TGTGCCATCAAAGGCAACAGGGATTACAATGAGCAGTTCTTC
TRBJ2-5 . . TRBV9 CASSPQALARETQYF TGTGCCAGCAGCCCACAGGCTCTAGCGAGGGAGACCCAGTACTTC
TRBJ2-1 TRBD1 . TRBV12-5 CASGNRDRTGGHEQFF TGTGCTAGTGGTAACCGTGATAGGACAGGGGGGCATGAGCAGTTCTTC
TRBJ1-1 TRBD1 few TRBV6-5 CASRGQGEAFF TGTGCCAGCAGGGGACAGGGTGAAGCTTTCTTT
TRBJ1-2 TRBD1 . TRBV27 CASSLLSPGQGGYGYTF TGTGCCAGCAGTTTATTATCCCCGGGACAGGGTGGCTATGGCTACACCTTC
TRBJ2-1 TRBD2 . TRBV12-5 CASGLDPRLAGGYELQFF TGTGCTAGTGGTTTGGACCCGAGACTAGCGGGAGGTTACGAGCTGCAGTTCTTC
TRBJ2-3 TRBD2 . TRBV27 CASSFRLAGVTDTQYF TGTGCCAGCAGTTTTCGGCTAGCGGGAGTCACAGATACGCAGTATTTT
TRBJ2-7 . few TRBV19 CASSMTGLGEQYF TGTGCCAGTAGTATGACAGGTCTTGGCGAGCAGTACTTC
TRBJ2-3 TRBD2 once TRBV2 CASSEPSGSWADTQYF TGTGCCAGCAGTGAGCCTAGCGGGAGTTGGGCAGATACGCAGTATTTT
TRBJ2-7 TRBD1 . TRBV10-3 CAISGRDRGQYEQYF TGTGCCATCAGTGGACGAGACAGGGGGCAGTACGAGCAGTACTTC